This note documents a single T cell receptor beta chain sequence. The data belong to a study of cytomegalovirus exposure and HLA in healthy donors. Study-level background: The roughly 130 validation repertoires used the same platform as the 550 to 850 first-cohort repertoires (as reported by a later analysis).

Here immunoSEQ multiplex PCR was the method, and the copy in TCRdb shows in-frame clones only, minus some. The sample includes some 330,000 clones, approximately 90% of them seen just once. V gave up 4 bases and J gave up 6 bases; unmatched junction bases: 9. The V gene's germline CDR1 is SGDLS and CDR2 YYNGEE. The CDR3 consists of 16 residues. This clonotype was sampled from a woman under 30 in good health and CMV-seronegative. Sequencing used PBMCs. The rearrangement joins TRBV9 to TRBJ1-4; 10 bases match TRBD1. The CDR3 loop is CASSPDGTGADEKLFF. In DNA form, the CDR3 reads TGTGCCAGCAGCCCAGATGGGACAGGGGCTGATGAAAAACTGTTTTTT.